The 8 T cell receptor beta chains below come from one sample, sequenced in a study of blood T cells in healthy people across ages. Combining a sample-barcoded 5' primer with a J-beta primer mix, a second PCR ran for 7 to 11 cycles. TCRdb redid the calling of the 5' RACE reads with MiXCR, one entry per CDR3 protein. The repertoire holds some 760,000 distinct CDR3 sequences, with just under 25% as singletons. The sample was also linked to a second study, of T cells of mothers and their children.

Material for sequencing was blood. These receptors all come from a boy aged 10-17 years in good health.

CDR3: CASSAHTTGDETQYF. Written as DNA, the CDR3 is TGTGCCAGCAGCGCGCATACGACAGGGGATGAGACCCAGTACTTC. V usage is TRBV9 and J usage is TRBJ2-5; TRBD1 aligns across 8 bases. The CDR3 has 15 residues. Germline CDR1 and CDR2: SGDLS and YYNGEE. V shed 3 bases, J shed 5 bases, and the junction held 9 bases outside the gene matches.

The rearrangement links TRBV2 to TRBJ2-2; no reliable D call. The V and J ends lost 6 bases and 4 bases respectively, with 12 bases between them. Per germline, CDR1 SNHLY and CDR2 FYNNEI. This CDR3 is 14 amino acids long. CDR3 in DNA: TGTGCCAGCAGCGCTAGGTCGGTCACCGGGGAGCTGTTTTTT. Its translation is CASSARSVTGELFF.

This clonotype showed up just a few times. A read error may explain this, as a much larger clone is one base away. The V gene is TRBV6-6, the J gene TRBJ2-7; possible D gene TRBD1, 6 bases. The V end was cut by 0 bases, the J end by 3 bases, with 9 bases between. Germline V CDR1 and CDR2: MNHNY, SVGAGI (reference sequence). There are 14 residues in the CDR3. The CDR3 sequence: CASSYSGQLYEQYF. The DNA for the CDR3 is TGTGCCAGCAGTTACTCGGGACAACTCTACGAGCAGTACTTC.

The chain combines TRBV10-1 with TRBJ2-1; D gene uncertain. The germline V gene encodes CDR1 WNHNN and CDR2 SYGVQD (reference sequence). The CDR3 has 15 residues. V lost 8 bases and J 0 bases, leaving 14 bases between the germline ends. The CDR3 DNA reads as TGCGCCAGCGGTAAAGGGTTGAGCTCCTACAATGAGCAGTTCTTC. It is translated as CASGKGLSSYNEQFF.

This clonotype has a handful of counts. This CDR3 is CASSLGPGVQETQYF. In DNA form, the CDR3 reads TGTGCCAGCAGCTTAGGTCCCGGGGTTCAAGAGACCCAGTACTTC. The genes are TRBV7-2 and TRBJ2-5; a possible D gene is TRBD2 (5 bases). This CDR3 is 15 amino acids long. The germline V gene encodes CDR1 SGHTA and CDR2 FQGNSA. Trimming removed 1 base from V and 2 bases from J, with 11 bases in between.

This clonotype was detected once. This chain joins TRBV5-1 and TRBJ2-7; 7 bases are shared with TRBD2. The CDR3 contains 16 residues. In germline, CDR1 is SGHRS, CDR2 YFSETQ. V shed 3 bases and J 1 base; nucleotides not matched to a gene: 10. DNA of the CDR3: TGCGCCAGCAGCTCGGGCTCGGCGGGAGTATCCTACGAGCAGTACTTC. It yields the protein CASSSGSAGVSYEQYF.

This clonotype has just a few counts. The chain links TRBV5-5 to TRBJ2-1, with D unclear. This CDR3 spans 16 amino acids. V gave up 0 bases and J gave up 0 bases, with 10 bases separating them. Germline CDR1 and CDR2: SGHKS and YYEKEE (reference sequence). CDR3 in DNA: TGTGCCAGCAGCTTGGCTCTCTTCAGCTCCTACAATGAGCAGTTCTTC. Protein sequence: CASSLALFSSYNEQFF.

This rearrangement joins TRBV9 to TRBJ1-1; 7 bases match TRBD1. The length of the CDR3 is 17 residues. The J segment lost 1 base and the V segment lost 0 bases, leaving 9 bases of the junction unmatched. The V gene's germline CDR1 is SGDLS and CDR2 YYNGEE. CDR3: CASSVGGGTAKNTEAFF. CDR3 DNA sequence: TGTGCCAGCAGCGTAGGGGGGGGGACAGCTAAGAACACTGAAGCTTTCTTT.